This TCR beta chain was profiled in a study of glioma-infiltrating T cells after dendritic cell vaccination. This CDR3 is built from 13 residues. Germline loops: CDR1 SGHVS, CDR2 FQNEAQ. V shed 5 bases and J 8 bases; nucleotides not matched to a gene: 6. Whole-study results and caveats: Longer survival after dendritic cell vaccination followed higher pretreatment TIL content. Complete blood and tumor specimen sets were limited to few patients.

Libraries were prepared by immunoSEQ multiplex PCR; TCRdb keeps only in-frame clonotypes and omits some of them. The sample has roughly 83,000 clones, approximately 84% seen once. In regard to this clone: Its antigen is as yet unknown.

This clonotype was sampled from a human donor with glioblastoma. The chain has TRBV7-8 and TRBJ1-2; 9 bases fit TRBD1. Sequenced here: blood, sampled before dendritic cell vaccination. CDR3 sequence reads: CASSRQGDRGYTF. CDR3 nucleotide sequence: TGTGCCAGCAGCCGACAGGGGGACAGGGGCTACACCTTC.